In its sample, the clone carrying this T cell receptor (beta chain) was seen a few times. What was amplified from RNA transcripts were TCR beta CDR3 regions. HTBI primers were employed in a first-round RT-PCR of the TCR CDR3. TCRdb recomputed calls from the multiplex PCR reads with MiXCR, one row per CDR3 protein. The sample shows more than 350,000 distinct CDR3 sequences, around 15% of them seen only once. This record comes from a study of T cells in Graves' hyperthyroidism and ophthalmopathy. V lost 6 bases, J lost 4 bases, and 3 bases stayed unmatched. The CDR3 has 13 amino acids. Germline V gives CDR1 MGHDK, CDR2 SYGVNS.

The chain uses TRBV25-1 and TRBJ2-1; 7 nucleotides agree with TRBD1. Sequenced material: blood. This clonotype was obtained from a woman aged 60-75 years with Graves' ophthalmopathy. This CDR3 reads CASRGRGYNEQFF. Written as DNA, the CDR3 is TGTGCCAGCAGAGGCAGGGGGTACAATGAGCAGTTCTTC.